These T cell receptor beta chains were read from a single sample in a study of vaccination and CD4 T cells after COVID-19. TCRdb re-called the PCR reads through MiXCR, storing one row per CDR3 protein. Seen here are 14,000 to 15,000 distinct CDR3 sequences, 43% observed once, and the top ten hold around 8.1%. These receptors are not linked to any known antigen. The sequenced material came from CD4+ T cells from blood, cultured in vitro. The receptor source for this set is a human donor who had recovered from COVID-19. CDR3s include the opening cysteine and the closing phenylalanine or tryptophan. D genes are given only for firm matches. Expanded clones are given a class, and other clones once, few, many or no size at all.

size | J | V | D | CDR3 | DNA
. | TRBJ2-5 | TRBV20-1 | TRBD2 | CSAPSGGQETQYF | TGCAGTGCTCCCTCCGGGGGGCAAGAGACCCAGTACTTC
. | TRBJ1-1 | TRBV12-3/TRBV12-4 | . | CASSLQANTEAFF | TGTGCCAGCAGTTTACAGGCGAACACTGAAGCTTTCTTT
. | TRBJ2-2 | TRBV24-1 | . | CATRPSTSSTGEPFF | TGTGCCACCAGGCCCTCTACTAGCAGCACCGGGGAGCCGTTTTTT
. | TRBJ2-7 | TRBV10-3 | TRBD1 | CAISARGQDEQYF | TGTGCCATCAGTGCCAGGGGGCAGGACGAGCAGTACTTC
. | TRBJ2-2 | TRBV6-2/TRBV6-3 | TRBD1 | CASRGQGARTGELFF | TGTGCCAGCCGGGGACAGGGGGCGCGTACCGGGGAGCTGTTTTTT
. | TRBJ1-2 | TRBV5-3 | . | CARNSGVTNYGYTF | TGTGCCAGAAACTCCGGGGTGACTAACTATGGCTACACCTTC
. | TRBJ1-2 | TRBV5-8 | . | CASSSEHRTGWGGYTF | TGTGCCAGCAGCTCGGAGCACCGGACGGGGTGGGGTGGCTACACCTTC
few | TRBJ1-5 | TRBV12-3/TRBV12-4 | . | CASSLAVNNQPQHF | TGTGCCAGCAGTTTAGCGGTGAACAATCAGCCCCAGCATTTT
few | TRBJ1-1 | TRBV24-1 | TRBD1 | CATSDLGQGAMMNTEAFF | TGTGCCACCAGTGATTTGGGACAGGGGGCGATGATGAACACTGAAGCTTTCTTT
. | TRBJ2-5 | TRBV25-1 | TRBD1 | CASSVGTGGGYETQYF | TGTGCCAGCAGTGTGGGGACAGGGGGAGGTTATGAGACCCAGTACTTC
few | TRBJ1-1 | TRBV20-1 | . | CSAATGLRGTEAFF | TGCAGTGCTGCTACAGGGTTAAGGGGGACTGAAGCTTTCTTT
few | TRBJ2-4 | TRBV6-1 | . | CASSDTVPPKNIQYF | TGTGCCAGCAGTGATACCGTTCCGCCCAAAAACATTCAGTACTTC
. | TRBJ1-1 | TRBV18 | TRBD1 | CASSEDREAEAFF | TGTGCCAGCTCCGAGGACAGGGAAGCTGAAGCTTTCTTT
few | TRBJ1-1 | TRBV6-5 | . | CASSSDSLNTEAFF | TGTGCCAGCAGTTCAGACAGCTTGAACACTGAAGCTTTCTTT
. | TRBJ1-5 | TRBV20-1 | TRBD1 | CSARVNSGGEGPQHF | TGCAGTGCTAGAGTTAATTCAGGGGGCGAGGGGCCCCAGCATTTT
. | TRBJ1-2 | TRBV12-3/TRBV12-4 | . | CASRRDIRSGYTF | TGTGCCAGCAGACGGGACATTCGGTCCGGCTACACCTTC
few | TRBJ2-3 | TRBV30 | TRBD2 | CAWKLAGAGDTQYF | TGTGCCTGGAAACTAGCGGGAGCAGGCGATACGCAGTATTTT
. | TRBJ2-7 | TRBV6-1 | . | CASSEPGKYEQYF | TGTGCCAGCAGTGAACCAGGGAAGTACGAGCAGTACTTC
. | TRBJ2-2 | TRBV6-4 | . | CASSDRDRAGELFF | TGTGCCAGCAGTGACAGGGATCGGGCCGGGGAGCTGTTTTTT
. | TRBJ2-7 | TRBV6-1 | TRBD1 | CASSLRQGRYEQYF | TGTGCCAGCAGCCTCAGACAGGGTCGCTACGAGCAGTACTTC
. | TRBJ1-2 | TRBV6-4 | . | CASVVDRHYGYTF | TGTGCCAGCGTAGTCGACAGGCACTATGGCTACACCTTC
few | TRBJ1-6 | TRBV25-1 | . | CASSHPLSPLHF | TGTGCCAGCAGTCACCCGTTATCACCCCTCCACTTT
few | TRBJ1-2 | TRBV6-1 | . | CASRNQLRYTF | TGTGCCAGCAGAAACCAGCTGCGATACACCTTC
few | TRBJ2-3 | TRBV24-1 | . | CATSRGRLADTQYF | TGTGCCACCAGTAGGGGTCGGTTGGCAGATACGCAGTATTTT
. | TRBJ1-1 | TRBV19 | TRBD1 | CASSIPTRGQGWFTEAFF | TGTGCCAGTAGTATTCCAACCCGGGGACAGGGGTGGTTTACTGAAGCTTTCTTT
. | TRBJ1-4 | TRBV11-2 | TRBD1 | CASRRTGDGWNEKLFF | TGTGCCAGCAGACGTACAGGGGATGGGTGGAATGAAAAACTGTTTTTT
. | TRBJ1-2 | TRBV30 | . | CAWSGGVSSNYGYTF | TGTGCCTGGAGTGGTGGGGTATCATCTAACTATGGCTACACCTTC
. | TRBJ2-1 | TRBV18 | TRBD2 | CASSPPKTSGVGNEQFF | TGTGCCAGCTCACCACCGAAGACTAGCGGGGTAGGCAATGAGCAGTTCTTC
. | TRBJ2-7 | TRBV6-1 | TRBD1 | CASTGTVSSYEQYF | TGTGCCAGTACCGGGACAGTAAGCTCCTACGAGCAGTACTTC
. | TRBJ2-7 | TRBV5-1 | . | CASSYDREDEQYF | TGCGCCAGCAGTTACGACAGGGAGGACGAGCAGTACTTC
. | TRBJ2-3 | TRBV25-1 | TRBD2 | CASSEWLAGETDTQYF | TGTGCCAGCAGTGAATGGTTAGCGGGGGAAACAGATACGCAGTATTTT
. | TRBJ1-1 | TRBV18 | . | CASSPNRDAEAFF | TGTGCCAGCTCACCGAACAGGGACGCTGAAGCTTTCTTT
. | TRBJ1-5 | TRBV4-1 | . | CASSQRDSDSNQPQHF | TGCGCCAGCAGCCAGAGGGACTCCGATAGCAATCAGCCCCAGCATTTT
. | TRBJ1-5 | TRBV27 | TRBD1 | CASSYSLRGQNQPQHF | TGTGCCAGCAGTTACTCCCTTCGGGGACAGAATCAGCCCCAGCATTTT
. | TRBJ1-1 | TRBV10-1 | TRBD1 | CASSAGQGDAFF | TGCGCCAGCAGTGCGGGACAGGGTGATGCTTTCTTT
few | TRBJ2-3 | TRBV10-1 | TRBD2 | CASSGSTSGRPVGTDTQYF | TGCGCCAGCAGTGGATCGACTAGCGGGAGGCCTGTGGGCACAGATACGCAGTATTTT
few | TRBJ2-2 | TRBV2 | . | CASSEGTMNTGELFF | TGTGCCAGCAGTGAAGGGACAATGAACACCGGGGAGCTGTTTTTT
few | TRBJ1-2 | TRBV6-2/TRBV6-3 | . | CASSKTLDEEYGYTF | TGTGCCAGCAGCAAAACTCTCGACGAAGAATATGGCTACACCTTC
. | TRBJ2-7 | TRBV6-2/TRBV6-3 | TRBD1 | CASSQPGTGSGEQYF | TGTGCCAGCAGTCAACCCGGGACAGGGTCGGGCGAGCAGTACTTC
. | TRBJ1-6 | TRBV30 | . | CAWSTSGWNLLHF | TGTGCCTGGAGTACGTCAGGGTGGAATCTCCTCCACTTT
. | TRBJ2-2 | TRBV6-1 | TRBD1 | CASSSGQGRGGELFF | TGTGCCAGCAGCTCGGGACAGGGAAGGGGCGGGGAGCTGTTTTTT